The 3 T cell receptor beta chains given below trace back to one sample, sequenced in a study of metastatic and nonmetastatic thyroid tumors. TCRdb recomputed clones from the PCR reads via MiXCR. The top ten hold roughly 5.5% of the sample, which has about 23,000 clones, around 28% seen once. Patients underwent thyroid surgery, and none had received any treatment before it. Sequences were obtained from tumor tissue. These receptors all stem from a female donor with papillary thyroid cancer or a benign thyroid nodule (not recorded which). Some clones in this sample may be carry-over from other donors' samples.

The chain couples TRBV6-2 or TRBV6-3 to TRBJ2-5; weak D call: TRBD2 (5 bases). Trimming removed 6 bases from V and 2 bases from J, with 16 bases in between. CDR1 is MNHEY and CDR2 is SVGEGT in the germline V gene. The CDR3 runs to 15 residues. The CDR3: CASRRTYRDQETQYF. CDR3 in DNA: TGTGCCAGCAGACGAACTTACCGGGATCAAGAGACCCAGTACTTC.

This clone came up many times. The chain joins TRBV19 to TRBJ2-5; 8 nucleotides match TRBD1. The V segment lost 5 bases and the J segment 5 bases; nucleotides outside the gene matches: 10. This CDR3 is 15 amino acids long. The germline V gene encodes CDR1 LNHDA and CDR2 SQIVND (reference sequence). CDR3 sequence: CASSSSQGALETQYF. CDR3 bases: TGTGCCAGTAGTTCCTCCCAGGGGGCTCTGGAGACCCAGTACTTC. The full variable domain, rest sourced from reference TRBV19 and TRBJ2-5, is DGGITQSPKYLFRKEGQNVTLSCEQNLNHDAMYWYRQDPGQGLRLIYYSQIVNDFQKGDIAEGYSVSREKKESFPLTVTSAQKNPTAFYLCASSSSQGALETQYFGPGTRLLVL.

The chain is built from TRBV20-1 and TRBJ1-4; D is possibly TRBD1 (5 bases). The CDR3 is 18 residues long. Germline CDR1 DFQATT, CDR2 SNEGSKA (reference sequence). The germline V and J ends were trimmed by 0 bases and 0 bases, with 17 bases remaining between them. CDR3 loop: CSARDQSGTSTTNEKLFF. The CDR3 DNA follows: TGCAGTGCTAGAGATCAATCGGGGACCTCTACAACTAATGAAAAACTGTTTTTT.